Detailed here is one T cell receptor beta chain. The method was immunoSEQ multiplex PCR; TCRdb's version includes in-frame clones alone and lacks a portion of them. This sample carries 6,400 or so clones, around 89% of them seen once, and the ten largest clones take about 20%. The data stem from a study of memory CD8 T cells in hepatitis C reinfection. Germline-derived CDR1 and CDR2 are SGHNT and YYREEE (reference sequence). The length of the CDR3 is 14 residues. V lost 0 bases to trimming and J lost 4 bases; unmatched junction nucleotides: 4. Sample time point: pre-reinfection, 55 to 20 weeks before reinfection detection. No in vitro expansion preceded TCR sequencing of the sorted cells.

The source material was naive CD8+ T cells sorted from blood. V is TRBV5-4 and J is TRBJ2-7; 7 bases are a match to TRBD2. The clonotype originates from a man aged 50 to 59 with hepatitis C virus infection. CDR3 in DNA: TGTGCCAGCAGCTTGGGCGGGAGTAAATACGAGCAGTACTTC. Translated, it gives CASSLGGSKYEQYF.